A selection of T cell receptor beta chains follows, all from one sample in a study of T cells in Graves' hyperthyroidism and ophthalmopathy. MiXCR was run by TCRdb on the multiplex PCR reads, yielding one entry per CDR3 protein. The sample holds 700,000 or so distinct CDR3 sequences, roughly 17% seen once. The sample consisted of blood. The receptors stem from a man younger than 30 with Graves' hyperthyroidism. Each CDR3 is given with its conserved first and last residue.

v_gene: TRBV28; CDR3aa: CASSLPGTTEAFF
v_gene: TRBV9; CDR3aa: CASSGWTGHSGNTIYF
v_gene: TRBV6-1; CDR3aa: CASSEQGGYTEAFF
v_gene: TRBV7-2; CDR3aa: CASKTEAGGGETQYF
v_gene: TRBV27; CDR3aa: CASSLLGGAETEAFF
v_gene: TRBV7-3; CDR3aa: CASSLTGGGLRYNEQFF
v_gene: TRBV2; CDR3aa: CASTQFEGGKEEQYF
v_gene: TRBV9; CDR3aa: CASSVEGPTDTQYF
v_gene: TRBV3-1; CDR3aa: CASSQEIGSPLHF
v_gene: TRBV3-1; CDR3aa: CASSHSPTGSKTDTQYF
v_gene: TRBV27; CDR3aa: CASRTGPRSYNEQFF
v_gene: TRBV10-1; CDR3aa: CASSVPRGYEQFF
v_gene: TRBV5-1; CDR3aa: CASSRRELFF
v_gene: TRBV12-3/TRBV12-4; CDR3aa: CASSPSGLRTDTQYF
v_gene: TRBV6-1; CDR3aa: CASRLTEGYGYTF
v_gene: TRBV24-1; CDR3aa: CATSDLLTGGGETQYF
v_gene: TRBV29-1; CDR3aa: CSVEQRTATNEKLFF
v_gene: TRBV20-1; CDR3aa: CSASPRDRVFGELFF
v_gene: TRBV7-2; CDR3aa: CASSLAWAGSEQYF
v_gene: TRBV5-1; CDR3aa: CASSPGTGEYNEQFF
v_gene: TRBV28; CDR3aa: CASSPLVSEQFF
v_gene: TRBV6-6; CDR3aa: CASSYSGGRAADEQFF
v_gene: TRBV7-9; CDR3aa: CASTGVSNIQYF
v_gene: TRBV29-1; CDR3aa: CSVGTAYEQYF
v_gene: TRBV28; CDR3aa: CASSPREGIQYF
v_gene: TRBV4-1; CDR3aa: CASSAIRDREDEQYF
v_gene: TRBV29-1; CDR3aa: CSVASTGPEKLFF
v_gene: TRBV11-2; CDR3aa: CASSPIWTDHEQFF